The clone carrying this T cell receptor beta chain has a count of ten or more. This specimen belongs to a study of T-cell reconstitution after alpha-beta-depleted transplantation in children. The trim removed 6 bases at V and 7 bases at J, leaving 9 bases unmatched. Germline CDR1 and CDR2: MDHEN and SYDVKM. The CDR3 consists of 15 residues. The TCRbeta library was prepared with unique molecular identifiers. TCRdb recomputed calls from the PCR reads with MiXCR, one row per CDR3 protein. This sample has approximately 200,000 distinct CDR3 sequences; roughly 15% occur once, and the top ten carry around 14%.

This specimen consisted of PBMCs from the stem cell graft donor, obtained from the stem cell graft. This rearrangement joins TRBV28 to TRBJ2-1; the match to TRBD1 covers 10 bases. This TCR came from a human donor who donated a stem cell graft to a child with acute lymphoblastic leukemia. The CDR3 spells CASRPTGQGRNEQFF. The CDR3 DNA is TGTGCCAGCAGACCTACGGGACAGGGGCGGAATGAGCAGTTCTTC.